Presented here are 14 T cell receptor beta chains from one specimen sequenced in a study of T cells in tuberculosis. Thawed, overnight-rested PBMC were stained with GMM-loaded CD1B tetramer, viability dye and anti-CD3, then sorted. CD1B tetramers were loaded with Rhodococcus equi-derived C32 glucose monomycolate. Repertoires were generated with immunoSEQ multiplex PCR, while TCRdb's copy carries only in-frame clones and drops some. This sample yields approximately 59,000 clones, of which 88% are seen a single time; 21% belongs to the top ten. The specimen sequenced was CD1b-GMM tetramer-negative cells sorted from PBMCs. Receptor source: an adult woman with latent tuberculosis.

DNA for the CDR3: TGTGCCAGCAGCCCGGGACAGCACTACGAGCAGTACTTC. As protein: CASSPGQHYEQYF. This sequence joins TRBV5-6 and TRBJ2-7, with 7 bases matching TRBD1. With 4 bases clipped from V and 3 bases from J, the junction kept 4 bases outside the gene matches. Germline V CDR1 and CDR2: SGHDT, YYEEEE. The CDR3 has 13 amino acids.

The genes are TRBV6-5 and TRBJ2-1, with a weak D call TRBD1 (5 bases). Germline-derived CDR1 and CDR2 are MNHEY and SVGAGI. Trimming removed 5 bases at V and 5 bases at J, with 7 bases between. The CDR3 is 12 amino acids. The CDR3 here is CASSTRDNEQFF. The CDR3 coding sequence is TGTGCCAGCAGTACCAGGGACAATGAGCAGTTCTTC.

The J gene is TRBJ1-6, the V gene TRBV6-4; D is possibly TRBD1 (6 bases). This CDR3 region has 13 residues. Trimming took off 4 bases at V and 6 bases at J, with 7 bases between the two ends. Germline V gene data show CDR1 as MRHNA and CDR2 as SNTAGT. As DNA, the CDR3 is TGTGCCAGCAGTGTGGACAGTAATTCACCCCTCCACTTT. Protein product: CASSVDSNSPLHF.

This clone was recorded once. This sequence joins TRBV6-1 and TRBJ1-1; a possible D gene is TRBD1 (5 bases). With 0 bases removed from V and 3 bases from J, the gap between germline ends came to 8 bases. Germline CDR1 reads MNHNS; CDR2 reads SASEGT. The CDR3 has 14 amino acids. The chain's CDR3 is CASSEADSYTEAFF. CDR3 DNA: TGTGCCAGCAGTGAAGCCGACAGTTACACTGAAGCTTTCTTT.

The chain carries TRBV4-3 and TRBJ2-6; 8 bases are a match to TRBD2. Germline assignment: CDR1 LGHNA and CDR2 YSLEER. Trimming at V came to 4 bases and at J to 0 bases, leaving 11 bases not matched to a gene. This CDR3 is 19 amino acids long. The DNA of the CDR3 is TGCGCCAGCAGCCCTCGGCGCCTAGCGGGCCCCTCTGGGGCCAACGTCCTGACTTTC. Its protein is CASSPRRLAGPSGANVLTF.

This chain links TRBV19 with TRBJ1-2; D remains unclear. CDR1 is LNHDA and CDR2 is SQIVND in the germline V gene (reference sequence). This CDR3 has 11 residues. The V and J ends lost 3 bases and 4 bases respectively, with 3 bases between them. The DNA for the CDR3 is TGTGCCAGTAGTATCGGCTATGGCTACACCTTC. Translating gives CASSIGYGYTF.

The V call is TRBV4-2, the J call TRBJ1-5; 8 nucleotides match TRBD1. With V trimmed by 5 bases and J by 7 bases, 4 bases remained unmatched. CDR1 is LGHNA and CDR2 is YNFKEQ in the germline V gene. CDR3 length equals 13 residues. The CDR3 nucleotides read TGTGCCAGCAGCGCAGACAGGGGACAGCCCCAGCATTTT. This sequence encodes CASSADRGQPQHF.

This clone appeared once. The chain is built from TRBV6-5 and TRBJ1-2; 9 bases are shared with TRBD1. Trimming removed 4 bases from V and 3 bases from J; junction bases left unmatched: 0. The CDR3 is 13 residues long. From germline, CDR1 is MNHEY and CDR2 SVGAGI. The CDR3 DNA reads TGTGCCAGCAGTTGGACAGGGGACTATGGCTACACCTTC. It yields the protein CASSWTGDYGYTF.

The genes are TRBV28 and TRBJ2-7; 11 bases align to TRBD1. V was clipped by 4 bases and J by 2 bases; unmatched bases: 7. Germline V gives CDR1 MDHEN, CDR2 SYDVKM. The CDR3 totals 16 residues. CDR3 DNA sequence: TGTGCCAGCAGTTCCCCTTGGGGACAGGGGGCCTACGAGCAGTACTTC. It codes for CASSSPWGQGAYEQYF.

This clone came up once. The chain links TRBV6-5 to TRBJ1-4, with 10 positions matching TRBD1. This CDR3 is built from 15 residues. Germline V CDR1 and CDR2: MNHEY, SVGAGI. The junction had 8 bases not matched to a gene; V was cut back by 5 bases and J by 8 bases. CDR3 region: CASSAQTGGVEKLFF. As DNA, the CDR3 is TGTGCCAGCAGTGCGCAGACAGGGGGCGTCGAAAAACTGTTTTTT.

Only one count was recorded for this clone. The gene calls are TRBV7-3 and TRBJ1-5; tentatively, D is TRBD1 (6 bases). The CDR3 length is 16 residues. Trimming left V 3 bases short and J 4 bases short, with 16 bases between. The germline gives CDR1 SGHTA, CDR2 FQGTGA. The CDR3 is CASSFLSGQKNQPQHF. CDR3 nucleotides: TGTGCCAGCAGCTTTTTATCTGGACAGAAGAATCAGCCCCAGCATTTT.

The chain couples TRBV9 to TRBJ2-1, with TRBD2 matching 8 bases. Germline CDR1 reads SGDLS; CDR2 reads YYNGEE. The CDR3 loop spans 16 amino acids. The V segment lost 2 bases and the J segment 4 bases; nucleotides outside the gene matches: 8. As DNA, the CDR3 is TGTGCCAGCAGCGTTACTAGCGGAAACGTATACAATGAGCAGTTCTTC. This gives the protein CASSVTSGNVYNEQFF.

The CDR3 DNA sequence: TGTGCCAGCAGTGAAGGAGCAGGGACAGGGCTTCTACAGTACTTC. Translated: CASSEGAGTGLLQYF. J is TRBJ2-7 and V is TRBV6-1; 9 nucleotides match TRBD1. The CDR3 has 15 amino acids. The J segment lost 10 bases and the V segment lost 1 base, leaving 11 bases of the junction unmatched. In germline, CDR1 is MNHNS, CDR2 SASEGT.

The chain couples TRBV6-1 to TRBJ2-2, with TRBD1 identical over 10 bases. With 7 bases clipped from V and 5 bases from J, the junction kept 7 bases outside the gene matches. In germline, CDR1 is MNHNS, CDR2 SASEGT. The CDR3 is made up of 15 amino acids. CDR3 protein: CASIRGQGRTGELFF. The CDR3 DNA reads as TGTGCCAGCATAAGGGGACAGGGGAGAACCGGGGAGCTGTTTTTT.